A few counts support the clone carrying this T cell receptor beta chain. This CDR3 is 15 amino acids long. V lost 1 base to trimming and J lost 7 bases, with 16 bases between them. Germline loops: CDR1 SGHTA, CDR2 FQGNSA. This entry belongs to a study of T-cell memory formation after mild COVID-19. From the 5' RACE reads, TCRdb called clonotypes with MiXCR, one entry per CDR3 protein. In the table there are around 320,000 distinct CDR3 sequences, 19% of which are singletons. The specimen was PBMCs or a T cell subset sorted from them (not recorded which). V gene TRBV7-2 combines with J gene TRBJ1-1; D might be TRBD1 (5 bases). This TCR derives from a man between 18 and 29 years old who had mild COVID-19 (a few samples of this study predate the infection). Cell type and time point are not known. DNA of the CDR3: TGTGCCAGCAGCTTAGAGGCAGGGTGGGCTCGTGAAGCTTTCTTT. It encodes CASSLEAGWAREAFF.